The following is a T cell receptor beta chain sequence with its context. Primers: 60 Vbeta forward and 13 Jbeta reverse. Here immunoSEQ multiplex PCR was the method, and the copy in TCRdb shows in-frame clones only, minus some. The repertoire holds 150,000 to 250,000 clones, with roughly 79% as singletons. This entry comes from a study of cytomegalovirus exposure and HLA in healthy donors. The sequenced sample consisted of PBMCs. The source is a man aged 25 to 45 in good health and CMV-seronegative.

The CDR3 coding sequence is TGTGCCAGCCTTCGACTAGACAAGAGCTCTGGGGCCAACGTCCTGACTTTC. Its translation is CASLRLDKSSGANVLTF. The V gene is TRBV27, the J gene TRBJ2-6; D may be TRBD2 (6 bases). The CDR3 has 17 amino acids. The germline V gene encodes CDR1 MNHEY and CDR2 SMNVEV (reference sequence). The germline V and J ends were trimmed by 8 bases and 0 bases, with 17 bases remaining between them.